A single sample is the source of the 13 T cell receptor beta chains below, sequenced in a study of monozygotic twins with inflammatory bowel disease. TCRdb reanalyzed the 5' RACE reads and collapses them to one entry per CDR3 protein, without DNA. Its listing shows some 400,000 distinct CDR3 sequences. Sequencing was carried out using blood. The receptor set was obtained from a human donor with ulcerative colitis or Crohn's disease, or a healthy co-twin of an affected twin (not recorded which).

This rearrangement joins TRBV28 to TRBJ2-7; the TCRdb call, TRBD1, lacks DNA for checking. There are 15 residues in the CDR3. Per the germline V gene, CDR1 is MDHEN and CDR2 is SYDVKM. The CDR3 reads CASSTPRGQGHEQYF.

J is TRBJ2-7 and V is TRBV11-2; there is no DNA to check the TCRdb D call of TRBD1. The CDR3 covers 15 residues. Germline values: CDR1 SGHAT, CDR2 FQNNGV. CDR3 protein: CASSLETGSVHEQYF.

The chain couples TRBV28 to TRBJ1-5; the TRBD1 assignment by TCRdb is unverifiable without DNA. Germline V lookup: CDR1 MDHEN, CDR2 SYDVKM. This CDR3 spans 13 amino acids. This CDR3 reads CASRADSVKPQHF.

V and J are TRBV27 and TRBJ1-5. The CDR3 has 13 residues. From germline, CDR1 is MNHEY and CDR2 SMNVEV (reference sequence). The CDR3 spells CASSPDNNQPQHF.

CDR3: CASSPNPQGSYGYTF. The V and J genes are TRBV19 and TRBJ1-2; TCRdb lists TRBD1, though no DNA is available to test this call. This CDR3 contains 15 residues. The germline V gene has CDR1 LNHDA and CDR2 SQIVND (reference sequence).

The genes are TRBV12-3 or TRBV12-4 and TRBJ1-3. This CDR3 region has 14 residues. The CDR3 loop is CASRVTGSGNTIYF.

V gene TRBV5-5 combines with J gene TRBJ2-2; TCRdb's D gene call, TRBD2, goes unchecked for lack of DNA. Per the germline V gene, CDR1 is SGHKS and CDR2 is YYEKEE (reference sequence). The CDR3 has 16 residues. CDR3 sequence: CASRLGAGGPSGELFF.

This CDR3 reads CSGTRYNTEAFF. The chain carries TRBV20-1 and TRBJ1-1; TCRdb selects TRBD1, and the lack of DNA leaves this call unchecked. CDR3 size: 12 residues. Germline V lookup: CDR1 DFQATT, CDR2 SNEGSKA (reference sequence).

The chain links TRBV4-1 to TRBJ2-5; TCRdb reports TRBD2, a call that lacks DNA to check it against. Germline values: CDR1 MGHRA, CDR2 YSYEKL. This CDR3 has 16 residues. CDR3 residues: CASSFSGLADQETQYF.

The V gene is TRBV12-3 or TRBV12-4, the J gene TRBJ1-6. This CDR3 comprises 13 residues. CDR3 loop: CASSLKIHSPLHF.

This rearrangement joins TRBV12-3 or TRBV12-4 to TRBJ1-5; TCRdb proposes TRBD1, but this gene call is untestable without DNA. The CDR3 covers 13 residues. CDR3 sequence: CASSIGVNQPQHF.

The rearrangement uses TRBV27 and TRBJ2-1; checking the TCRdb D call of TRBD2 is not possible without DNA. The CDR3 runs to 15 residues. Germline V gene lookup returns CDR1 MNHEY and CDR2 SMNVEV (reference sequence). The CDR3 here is CASSSGLSSYNEQFF.

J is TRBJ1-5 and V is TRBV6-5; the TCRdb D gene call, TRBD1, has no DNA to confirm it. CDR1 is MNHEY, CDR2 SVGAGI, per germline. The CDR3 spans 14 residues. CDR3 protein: CASRLQGVHQPQHF.